Below are 26 T cell receptor beta chains sequenced from a single sample in a study of PD-1 blockade in mismatch repair-deficient tumors listed by TCRdb under 2017. The library came from the immunoSEQ multiplex PCR assay. This is the immuneACCESS table as TCRdb keeps it, with only in-frame sequences that have V and J called. A part of the clones is gone; compared with another copy, unresolved V genes explain less than half, and the rest is unexplained. The sample table holds tens of thousands of clones, of which roughly 80% were seen once. The top ten clonotypes cover 4.5% to 6% of the sample. The sample in question was peripheral blood, obtained 2 weeks after starting pembrolizumab. The source of these receptors is an adult with mismatch repair-deficient cancer.

The rearrangement links TRBV4-1 to TRBJ2-1, with 12 bases that match TRBD2. The trim removed 0 bases at V and 1 base at J, leaving 13 bases unmatched. The CDR3 spans 21 residues. From germline, CDR1 is MGHRA and CDR2 YSYEKL. This chain's CDR3 is CASSQDLSLAGGPGSYNEQFF. DNA of the CDR3: TGCGCCAGCAGCCAAGATCTGAGTCTAGCGGGAGGGCCGGGGTCCTACAATGAGCAGTTCTTC.

The chain links TRBV6-1 to TRBJ2-4; TRBD1 matches at 10 bases. Germline V CDR1 and CDR2: MNHNS, SASEGT. The junction had 8 bases not matched to a gene; V was cut back by 2 bases and J by 7 bases. This CDR3 region has 16 residues. In DNA form, the CDR3 reads TGTGCCAGCAGTGAATCGCGACAGGGGGCCGGGAACATTCAGTACTTC. It specifies CASSESRQGAGNIQYF.

The genes are TRBV19 and TRBJ1-2; D perhaps matches TRBD1 (5 bases). With 6 bases removed from V and 12 bases from J, the gap between germline ends came to 20 bases. The length of the CDR3 is 13 residues. CDR1 is LNHDA and CDR2 is SQIVND in the germline V gene (reference sequence). CDR3 nucleotide sequence: TGTGCCAGTAGCACCGAGGTTACAGGAAGAAACACCTTC. Encoded protein: CASSTEVTGRNTF.

J is TRBJ2-1 and V is TRBV11-3; no firm D call. The V gene's germline CDR1 is SGHNT and CDR2 YENEEA. The V and J ends lost 1 base and 8 bases respectively, with 12 bases between them. The CDR3 sequence is 14 residues long. For the CDR3, the DNA is TGTGCCAGCAGCTTAGGCGCGGTCAGCGATGAGCAGTTCTTC. Translating it yields CASSLGAVSDEQFF.

This clone was seen more than once but under ten times. The V gene is TRBV12-5, the J gene TRBJ1-2; D is undetermined. Trimming shortened V by 3 bases and J by 4 bases, and 12 bases separated the two germline ends. Germline CDR1 is LGHNT and CDR2 is FRNRAP. The CDR3 sequence is 14 residues long. The CDR3 DNA is TGTGCTAGTGGTTTACGCGACCCCTCCTATGGCTACACCTTC. Translated: CASGLRDPSYGYTF.

This rearrangement joins TRBV5-6 to TRBJ1-3; D remains unclear. The V end was cut by 1 base, the J end by 9 bases, with 11 bases between. Germline CDR1 is SGHDT and CDR2 is YYEEEE. The CDR3 has 13 residues. The CDR3 loop reads CASSLILGITIYF. The CDR3 bases are TGTGCCAGCAGCTTGATTTTGGGGATCACCATATATTTT.

The gene calls are TRBV10-3 and TRBJ1-2, with D possibly being TRBD1 (6 bases). V was pared by 2 bases and J by 4 bases, with 8 bases between. The germline gives CDR1 ENHRY, CDR2 SYGVKD. CDR3 length: 13 amino acids. The CDR3 coding sequence is TGTGCCATCAGTGAGGACAGGATCTATGGCTACACCTTC. Translated, it gives CAISEDRIYGYTF.

V usage is TRBV29-1 and J usage is TRBJ1-2, with TRBD1 matching over 8 bases. CDR3 length: 11 residues. V trimming: 5 bases; J trimming: 6 bases; junction bases outside the gene matches: 2. CDR1 is SQVTM and CDR2 is ANQGSEA in the germline V gene. The CDR3 DNA is TGCAGCGTTCAGGGGGCTCATGGCTACACCTTC. Its translation is CSVQGAHGYTF.

This clone came up once. The chain's CDR3 is CASSSTRTGGYGYTF. DNA of the CDR3: TGTGCCAGCAGCTCAACACGGACAGGGGGCTATGGCTACACCTTC. The chain has TRBV7-8 and TRBJ1-2, with 10 bases aligning to TRBD1. The V gene end was trimmed by 4 bases and the J gene end by 4 bases; junction bases not matched to a gene: 6. Germline assignment: CDR1 SGHVS and CDR2 FQNEAQ. The CDR3 extends over 15 amino acids.

The chain couples TRBV5-4 to TRBJ2-3; D unclear. The CDR3 has 16 residues. CDR1 is SGHNT and CDR2 is YYREEE in the germline V gene (reference sequence). The V and J ends lost 4 bases and 2 bases respectively, with 17 bases between them. CDR3 sequence reads: CASSPSGGPPTDTQYF. As DNA, the CDR3 is TGTGCCAGCAGCCCCTCGGGCGGCCCCCCCACAGATACGCAGTATTTT.

V usage is TRBV5-1 and J usage is TRBJ2-1; 7 bases align to TRBD1. Germline assignment: CDR1 SGHRS and CDR2 YFSETQ. The CDR3 spans 16 residues. V lost 3 bases and J lost 4; bases outside the gene matches: 10. CDR3 coding DNA: TGCGCCAGCAGCTACCCACAGGGGATTCTTTACAATGAGCAGTTCTTC. This encodes CASSYPQGILYNEQFF.

This chain connects TRBV9 to TRBJ1-3, with 7 bases matching TRBD1. In germline, CDR1 is SGDLS, CDR2 YYNGEE. Trimming cost V 3 bases and J 5 bases; bases outside gene matches: 11. This CDR3 has 16 residues. The CDR3 sequence: CASSGAGAGGRNTIYF. CDR3 DNA: TGTGCCAGCAGCGGAGCGGGGGCAGGGGGAAGAAACACCATATATTTT.

The V gene is TRBV15, the J gene TRBJ1-2, with TRBD1 matching 10 bases. The length of the CDR3 is 16 residues. Trimming at V came to 0 bases and at J to 5 bases, leaving 6 bases not matched to a gene. From germline, CDR1 is LNHNV and CDR2 YYDKDF (reference sequence). CDR3 sequence: CATSRDVRTGGYGYTF. CDR3 in DNA: TGTGCCACCAGCAGAGATGTAAGGACAGGGGGATATGGCTACACCTTC.

V is TRBV9 and J is TRBJ1-1, with a tentative D call TRBD1 (6 bases). Per germline, CDR1 SGDLS and CDR2 YYNGEE. The CDR3 loop spans 13 amino acids. Trimming took 4 bases from V and 3 from J, leaving 10 bases between them. The DNA of the CDR3 is TGTGCCAGCAGCAGTCAGGGGCACACTGAAGCTTTCTTT. Protein product: CASSSQGHTEAFF.

This chain connects TRBV7-2 to TRBJ2-5; D is uncertain. This CDR3 region has 12 residues. The germline V gene has CDR1 SGHTA and CDR2 FQGNSA. V lost 2 bases to trimming and J lost 1 base, with 2 bases between them. CDR3 region: CASSLLQETQYF. CDR3 in DNA: TGTGCCAGCAGCTTACTCCAAGAGACCCAGTACTTC.

The J gene is TRBJ2-7, the V gene TRBV10-3, with TRBD2 matching 9 bases. J gave up 2 bases and V 3 bases, and 8 bases lay outside the gene matches. The CDR3 runs 16 residues. Germline assignment: CDR1 ENHRY and CDR2 SYGVKD. CDR3 amino acids: CAISDPGSGSAYEQYF. The CDR3 nucleotides read TGTGCCATCAGTGACCCCGGTAGCGGGAGTGCCTACGAGCAGTACTTC.

The rearrangement links TRBV5-6 to TRBJ2-7; weak D call: TRBD1 (6 bases). The CDR3 sequence is 13 residues long. CDR1 is SGHDT, CDR2 YYEEEE, per germline. V was shortened by 5 bases and J by 0 bases, with 9 bases between the two germline ends. The CDR3, as DNA: TGTGCCAGCAGGGGACAAAGCTCCTACGAGCAGTACTTC. It translates to CASRGQSSYEQYF.

The chain has TRBV19 and TRBJ2-7; D is perhaps TRBD1 (6 bases). Looked up from germline, CDR1 is LNHDA and CDR2 is SQIVND (reference sequence). The CDR3 totals 13 residues. V lost 9 bases and J 5 bases, leaving 17 bases between the germline ends. CDR3 coding DNA: TGTGCCAGCGGTAATACAGGGACCGACGAGCAGTACTTC. Its protein product is CASGNTGTDEQYF.

The rearrangement links TRBV25-1 to TRBJ2-1; D unclear. Trimming removed 4 bases at V and 1 base at J, with 11 bases between. Germline V CDR1 and CDR2: MGHDK, SYGVNS. The length of the CDR3 is 15 residues. The CDR3 protein is CASSVGHTSYNEQFF. The CDR3 DNA follows: TGTGCCAGCAGTGTAGGGCATACTTCCTACAATGAGCAGTTCTTC.

This clone was seen a single time. The chain is built from TRBV6-5 and TRBJ1-2; D gene ambiguous. The CDR3 covers 11 residues. The V gene lost 5 bases and the J gene lost 5 bases, with 6 bases spanning the gap. Germline CDR1 is MNHEY and CDR2 is SVGAGI. The CDR3 sequence is CASSGGYGYTF. CDR3 DNA sequence: TGTGCCAGCAGTGGCGGGTATGGCTACACCTTC.

The chain combines TRBV7-2 with TRBJ2-5; 7 bases match TRBD2. The CDR3 is 14 residues long. Germline CDR1 is SGHTA and CDR2 is FQGNSA. The V and J ends lost 4 bases and 1 base, in that order; junction bases with no gene match: 3. The CDR3 region is CASSSTSLQETQYF. The CDR3 DNA is TGTGCCAGCAGCTCGACTAGCCTCCAAGAGACCCAGTACTTC.

The genes are TRBV4-1 and TRBJ1-5; D not certain. There are 15 residues in the CDR3. V was pared by 4 bases and J by 3 bases, with 13 bases between. The V gene's germline CDR1 is MGHRA and CDR2 YSYEKL. CDR3 residues: CASSPFGQDNQPQHF. CDR3 nucleotide sequence: TGCGCCAGCAGCCCGTTTGGGCAGGACAATCAGCCCCAGCATTTT.

The chain is built from TRBV7-9 and TRBJ2-1; 7 positions match TRBD2. Trimming cost V 1 base and J 0 bases; bases outside gene matches: 9. The CDR3 totals 18 residues. CDR1 is SEHNR and CDR2 is FQNEAQ in the germline V gene (reference sequence). CDR3 bases: TGTGCCAGCAGCTTAGAGGGATTAGCGGGTAGCTCCTACAATGAGCAGTTCTTC. Translated, it gives CASSLEGLAGSSYNEQFF.

The V and J genes are TRBV7-2 and TRBJ2-5; D is unclear. This CDR3 comprises 14 residues. V was shortened by 8 bases and J by 4 bases, with 17 bases between the two germline ends. CDR1 and CDR2 (germline): SGHTA, FQGNSA. CDR3 sequence: CASSLPIAGETQYF. CDR3 nucleotides: TGTGCCAGCTCCCTCCCTATCGCTGGAGAGACCCAGTACTTC.

This chain connects TRBV6-6 to TRBJ2-7; TRBD1 matches 11 bases. CDR3 size: 15 residues. Trimming at V came to 0 bases and at J to 4 bases, leaving 2 bases not matched to a gene. Germline V gene sequence: CDR1 MNHNY, CDR2 SVGAGI (reference sequence). The CDR3 here is CASSYSGQGAYEQYF. DNA for the CDR3: TGTGCCAGCAGTTACTCTGGACAGGGGGCATACGAGCAGTACTTC.

The chain couples TRBV30 to TRBJ2-7; a weak D match, TRBD1 (5 bases). This CDR3 is 12 amino acids long. From germline, CDR1 is GTSNPN and CDR2 SVGIG (reference sequence). The ends were cut back, 7 bases at V and 7 bases at J, with 17 bases in the middle. The CDR3 DNA reads TGTGCCTCCGCCCAGGGATCGAGAGAGCAGTACTTC. This translates into CASAQGSREQYF.